The following is a T cell receptor (beta chain) sequence with its context. Its antigen is undetermined. The sample is drawn from a study of cytomegalovirus exposure and HLA in healthy donors. Amplification used 60 Vbeta primers and 13 Jbeta primers. Clones were sequenced by immunoSEQ multiplex PCR, and TCRdb holds only the in-frame ones, with some missing. The table records 100,000 to 150,000 clones, approximately 82% of them present only once. Findings and caveats of the study: As a later analysis revealed, the rate of TCR association differed by HLA locus, with DRB1 most and HLA-C fewest. Many donors shared some public TCRs, even though most TCR sequences were rare.

The CDR3 runs to 13 residues. V dropped 5 bases and J dropped 5 bases, with 12 bases sitting between them. The germline V gene has CDR1 SGHTA and CDR2 FQGNSA. Sequencing input: PBMCs. The sequence came from a man aged 50 or older in good health and CMV-seronegative. The V call is TRBV7-2, the J call TRBJ2-5, with a tentative D call TRBD2 (6 bases). For the CDR3, the DNA is TGTGCCAGCAGCACGGGACGGGAGGAGACCCAGTACTTC. This translates into CASSTGREETQYF.